The next 8 T cell receptor beta chains were all read from a single sample in a study of blood T cell repertoires in COVID-19. TCRdb's copy holds only in-frame clones and misses some; the assay was immunoSEQ multiplex PCR. This table has roughly 270,000 clones, roughly 88% appearing once. Sample: peripheral blood. The receptors shown here come from a man aged 18 to 35 with active or convalescent COVID-19.

This sequence joins TRBV6-6 and TRBJ1-1, with 9 bases identical to TRBD1. CDR1 and CDR2 (germline): MNHNY, SVGAGI (reference sequence). The CDR3 runs to 15 residues. V dropped 2 bases and J dropped 11; count of bases not matched to a gene: 12. DNA for the CDR3: TGTGCCAGCAGTTACGTCGGACAGGGGTGGTCGAGGGCTTTCTTT. Its protein product is CASSYVGQGWSRAFF.

This chain links TRBV5-4 with TRBJ1-4; 7 nucleotides agree with TRBD1. Germline CDR1 SGHNT, CDR2 YYREEE (reference sequence). The CDR3 length is 14 residues. After removal of 4 bases from V and 8 bases from J, the junction contained 8 bases not matched to a gene. The CDR3 loop is CASSGNRGGEKLFF. CDR3 DNA: TGTGCCAGCAGCGGGAACAGGGGTGGCGAAAAACTGTTTTTT.

This clone was recorded only once. The chain couples TRBV19 to TRBJ1-5; perhaps TRBD1 as D (6 bases). The CDR3 extends over 17 amino acids. The V gene's germline CDR1 is LNHDA and CDR2 SQIVND (reference sequence). Trimming removed 1 base at V and 11 bases at J, with 24 bases between. In DNA form, the CDR3 reads TGTGCCAGTAGTATAGGGGCGGCGGGGGCTGGATTCCCTTCCCAGCATTTT. This translates into CASSIGAAGAGFPSQHF.

V usage is TRBV6-5 and J usage is TRBJ2-5; no clear D. Germline values: CDR1 MNHEY, CDR2 SVGAGI. The CDR3 sequence is 13 residues long. The germline V and J ends were trimmed by 7 bases and 5 bases, with 14 bases remaining between them. The CDR3 DNA is TGTGCCAGCAAGAGGCAGTCCCTCGAGACCCAGTACTTC. Translation gives CASKRQSLETQYF.

The chain carries TRBV18 and TRBJ2-3; TRBD2 might be the D (7 bases). Germline V lookup: CDR1 KGHSH, CDR2 LQKENI. V shed 3 bases and J shed 0 bases, with 16 bases lying between them. The CDR3 has 17 amino acids. For the CDR3, the DNA is TGTGCCAGCTCACCCCCCACGGGGGGCGGTAGCACAGATACGCAGTATTTT. This encodes CASSPPTGGGSTDTQYF.

V is TRBV13 and J is TRBJ1-4; D gene unclear. The germline V and J ends were trimmed by 5 bases and 4 bases, with 17 bases remaining between them. Germline loops: CDR1 PRHDT, CDR2 FYEKMQ (reference sequence). The CDR3 spans 16 residues. As DNA, the CDR3 is TGTGCCAGCAGCCCCTTGGGGAATGAGGGTAATGAAAAACTGTTTTTT. Amino acids: CASSPLGNEGNEKLFF.

This clone was counted between two and nine times. The gene calls are TRBV19 and TRBJ1-5; D gene uncertain. The ends were cut back, 1 base at V and 2 bases at J, with 9 bases in the middle. The CDR3 contains 15 residues. The germline V gene encodes CDR1 LNHDA and CDR2 SQIVND (reference sequence). This chain's CDR3 is CASSIGEGGNQPQHF. The CDR3 DNA follows: TGTGCCAGTAGTATAGGCGAGGGAGGCAATCAGCCCCAGCATTTT.

This clone was seen just once. This rearrangement joins TRBV7-8 to TRBJ2-1, with TRBD1 identical over 7 bases. Trimming took 4 bases from V and 8 from J; bases not matched to a gene: 11. This CDR3 region has 15 residues. CDR1 and CDR2 (germline): SGHVS, FQNEAQ. CDR3 loop: CASSSRRDRYHEQFF. As DNA, the CDR3 is TGTGCCAGCAGCTCGAGAAGGGACAGATACCATGAGCAGTTCTTC.